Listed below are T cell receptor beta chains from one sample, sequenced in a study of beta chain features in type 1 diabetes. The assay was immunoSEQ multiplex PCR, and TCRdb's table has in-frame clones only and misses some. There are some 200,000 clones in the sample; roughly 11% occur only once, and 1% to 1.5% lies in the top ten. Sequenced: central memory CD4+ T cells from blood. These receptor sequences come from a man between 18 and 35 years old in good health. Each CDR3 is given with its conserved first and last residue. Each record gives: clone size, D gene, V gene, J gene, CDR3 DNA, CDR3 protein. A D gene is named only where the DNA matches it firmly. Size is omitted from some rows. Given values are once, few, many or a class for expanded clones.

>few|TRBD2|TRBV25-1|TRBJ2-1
TGTGCCAGGGGACTAGCATACCACAATGAGCAGTTCTTC
CARGLAYHNEQFF
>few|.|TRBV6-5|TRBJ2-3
TGTGCCAGCAGTTACCAGTCTGCAACCGGCACAGATACGCAGTATTTT
CASSYQSATGTDTQYF
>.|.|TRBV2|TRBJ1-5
TGTGCCAGCAGTCGGAACACCCAGCCCCAGCATTTT
CASSRNTQPQHF
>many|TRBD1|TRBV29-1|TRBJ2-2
TGCAGCGTGGGTGACAGGGGAGTCACCGGGGAGCTGTTTTTT
CSVGDRGVTGELFF
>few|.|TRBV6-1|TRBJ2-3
TGTGCCAGCAGTGAATTTAAGGCCCTCACAGATACGCAGTATTTT
CASSEFKALTDTQYF
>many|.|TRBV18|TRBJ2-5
TGTGCCAGCTCACCACTCGGCCCAGAGACCCAGTACTTC
CASSPLGPETQYF
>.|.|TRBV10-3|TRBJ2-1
TGTGCCATCGCGACTTACAATGAGCAGTTCTTC
CAIATYNEQFF
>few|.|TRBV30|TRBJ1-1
TGTGCCTGGAGTGAACCCTGGACCGTGAACACTGAAGCTTTCTTT
CAWSEPWTVNTEAFF
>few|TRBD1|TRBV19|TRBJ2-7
TGTGCCAGTAGTCATACAGGGGGGACCTACGAGCAGTACTTC
CASSHTGGTYEQYF
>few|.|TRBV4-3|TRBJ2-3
TGCGCCAGCAGCCAAGATCCGACTAGGGGTACAGATACGCAGTATTTT
CASSQDPTRGTDTQYF
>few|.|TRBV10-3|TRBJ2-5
TGTGCCATCAGTGAGTCGAACAGGCAAGAGACCCAGTACTTC
CAISESNRQETQYF
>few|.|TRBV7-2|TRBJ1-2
TGTGCCAGCAGCACCGGAGCTAACTATGGCTACACCTTC
CASSTGANYGYTF
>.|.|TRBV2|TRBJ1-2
TGTGCCAGCAGTGAAGCCCCGGGGCTTGGGGGCTACACCTTC
CASSEAPGLGGYTF
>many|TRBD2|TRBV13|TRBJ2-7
TGTGCCAGCAGCTTACGTGGACTAGCGGGAGGGCCTGGTGAGCAGTACTTC
CASSLRGLAGGPGEQYF
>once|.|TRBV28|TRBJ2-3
TGTGCCGGATCAGCCTTAGAGACGACAGATACGCAGTATTTT
CAGSALETTDTQYF
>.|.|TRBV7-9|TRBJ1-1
TGTGCCAGCAGCTTAGAGGCCACCAAGGCTGAAGCTTTCTTT
CASSLEATKAEAFF
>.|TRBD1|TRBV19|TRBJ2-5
TGTGCCAGTAGTATAGCCCGACAGGGTTCCACGCAGTACTTC
CASSIARQGSTQYF
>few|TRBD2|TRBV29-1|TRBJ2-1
TGCAGCGTTGATGTGGCGGGAGGGAACAATGAGCAGTTCTTC
CSVDVAGGNNEQFF
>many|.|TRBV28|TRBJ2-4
TGTGCCAGCAGTTTAGCGGGGCTAAAAAACATTCAGTACTTC
CASSLAGLKNIQYF
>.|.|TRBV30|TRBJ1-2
TGTGCCTGGAGTACCATTTGGGGCGCAGGCTACACCTTC
CAWSTIWGAGYTF
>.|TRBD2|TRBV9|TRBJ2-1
TGTGCCAGCAGCGTTAGGCTAGCGGGATACAATGAGCAGTTCTTC
CASSVRLAGYNEQFF
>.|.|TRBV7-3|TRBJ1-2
TGTGCCAGCCGCGACGGCACGAACTATGGCTACACCTTC
CASRDGTNYGYTF
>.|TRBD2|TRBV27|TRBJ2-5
TGTGCCAGCAGTTCCGGGACTAGCGTGCAGGAGACCCAGTACTTC
CASSSGTSVQETQYF
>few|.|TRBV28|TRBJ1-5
TGTGCCAGCACCTGGGGGCAGGGCGGACCGAGCAATCAGCCCCAGCATTTT
CASTWGQGGPSNQPQHF
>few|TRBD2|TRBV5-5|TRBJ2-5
TGTGCCAGCAGCTCCCGTAGCGGGAGCCGAGAGACCCAGTACTTC
CASSSRSGSRETQYF
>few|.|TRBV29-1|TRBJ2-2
TGCGGGACATCGGGAGCCGGGGAGCTGTTTTTT
CGTSGAGELFF
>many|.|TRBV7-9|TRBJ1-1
TGTGCCAGCAGCTTGATCCCGGGCACTGAAGCTTTCTTT
CASSLIPGTEAFF
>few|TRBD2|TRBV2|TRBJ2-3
TGTGCCAGCAGTGACCCGGGAGGGGGGAGCACAGATACGCAGTATTTT
CASSDPGGGSTDTQYF
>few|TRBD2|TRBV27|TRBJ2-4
TGTGCCAGCAGCCGCCTCGGGGGGGTAAAAAACATTCAGTACTTC
CASSRLGGVKNIQYF
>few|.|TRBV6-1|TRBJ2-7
TGTGCCAGCCTGGAAAAGAGGCAGTACTTC
CASLEKRQYF
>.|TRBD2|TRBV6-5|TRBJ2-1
TGTGCCAGCACCTGGGACTACGGAAACAATGAGCAGTTCTTC
CASTWDYGNNEQFF
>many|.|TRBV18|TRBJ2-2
TGTGCCAGCTCACCACCGAGCCGCGGTTACACCGGGGAGCTGTTTTTT
CASSPPSRGYTGELFF
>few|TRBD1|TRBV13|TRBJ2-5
TGTGCCAGCAGCTTAGGCTTGGGACAGGAACAAGAGACCCAGTACTTC
CASSLGLGQEQETQYF
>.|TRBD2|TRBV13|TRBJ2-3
TGTGCCAGCAGCCTGAGACTAGCGGGGAGCACAGATACGCAGTATTTT
CASSLRLAGSTDTQYF
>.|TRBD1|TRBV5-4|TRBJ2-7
TGTGCCAGCAGCTCAATGTCCGGGACAGATGGCGAGCAGTACTTC
CASSSMSGTDGEQYF
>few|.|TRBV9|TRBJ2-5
TGTGCCAGCAGCCCCGGTTTCCTAAGGTCGCAGACCCAGTACTTC
CASSPGFLRSQTQYF
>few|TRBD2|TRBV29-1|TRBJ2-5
TGCAGCGTGGCCCGGACTAGCGGGAGGGCCTTGGAGACCCAGTACTTC
CSVARTSGRALETQYF
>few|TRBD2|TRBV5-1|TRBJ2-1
TGCGCCAGCAGCAGGCCGACTAGCGGGGAATACAATGAGCAGTTCTTC
CASSRPTSGEYNEQFF
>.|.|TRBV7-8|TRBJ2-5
TGTGCCACCTTATCTAGGGGGAACTGGGGAGAGACCCAGTACTTC
CATLSRGNWGETQYF
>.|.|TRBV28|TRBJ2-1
TGTGCCAGCAGTTTATTTGAAAGGGAGGCGGGTGAGCAGTTCTTC
CASSLFEREAGEQFF
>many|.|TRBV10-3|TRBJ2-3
TGTGCCATCAGTGAGTCTGCCCGGGGTATTAGCACAGATACGCAGTATTTT
CAISESARGISTDTQYF
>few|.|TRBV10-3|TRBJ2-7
TGTGCCATCAGTGAGAATTTTTCGAGAGAGCAGTACTTC
CAISENFSREQYF
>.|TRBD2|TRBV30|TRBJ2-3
TGTGCCTGGAGTTTGGGACTAGGAGATACGCAGTATTTT
CAWSLGLGDTQYF
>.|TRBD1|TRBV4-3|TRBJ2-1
TGCGCCAGCAGCCAAGAAGGACAGGGCTACAATGAGCAGTTCTTC
CASSQEGQGYNEQFF
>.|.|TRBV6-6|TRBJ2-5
TGTGCCAGCAGTGGGCCAGGTTACCAAGAGACCCAGTACTTC
CASSGPGYQETQYF
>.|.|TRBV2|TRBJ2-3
TGTGCCAGCAGTGTGGCAACAGATACGCAGTATTTT
CASSVATDTQYF
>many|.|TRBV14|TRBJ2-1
TGTGCCAGCAGCGAACTATCTACGCGGAATGAGCAGTTCTTC
CASSELSTRNEQFF
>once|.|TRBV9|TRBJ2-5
TGTGCCAGCAGTGGGCAGGGTCGGGAGACCCAGTACTTC
CASSGQGRETQYF
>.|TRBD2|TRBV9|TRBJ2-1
TGTGCCAGCAGCTTAAGGGCGGGGGTTAACAATGAGCAGTTCTTC
CASSLRAGVNNEQFF
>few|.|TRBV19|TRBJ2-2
TGTGCCAGTCGTACAGACAGAGACACCGGGGAGCTGTTTTTT
CASRTDRDTGELFF
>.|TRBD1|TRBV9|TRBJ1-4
TGTGCCAGCAGCGGGACAGGGCTTGGAGGACTTGAAAAACTGTTTTTT
CASSGTGLGGLEKLFF
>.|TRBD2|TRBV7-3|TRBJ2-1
TGTGCCAGCAGCTTAACCGCGGGAGCTTCCTACAATGAGCAGTTCTTC
CASSLTAGASYNEQFF
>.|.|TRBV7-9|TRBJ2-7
TGTGCCAGCAGCTTCCGGGACACCCAGGAGCAGTACTTC
CASSFRDTQEQYF
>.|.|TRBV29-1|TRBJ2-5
TGCAGCGTTGACGGTCTAGGCGACCAAGAGACCCAGTACTTC
CSVDGLGDQETQYF
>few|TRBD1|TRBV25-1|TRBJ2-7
TGTGCCAGCAGTGAATATACCGGGACAGAGAGCTCCTACGAGCAGTACTTC
CASSEYTGTESSYEQYF
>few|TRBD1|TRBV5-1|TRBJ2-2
TGCGCCAGCAGCTTGGGACAGGGTCCCGGGGAGCTGTTTTTT
CASSLGQGPGELFF
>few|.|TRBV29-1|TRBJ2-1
TGCAGCACTAACTCCCGGCATGGGGGATCAGCCTACAATGAGCAGTTCTTC
CSTNSRHGGSAYNEQFF